This TCR beta chain emerged from a study of blood T cell repertoires in COVID-19. Repertoires were generated with immunoSEQ multiplex PCR, while TCRdb's copy carries only in-frame clones and drops some. This sample has around 140,000 clones, with around 89% found just once. With 7 bases removed from V and 2 bases from J, the gap between germline ends came to 12 bases. The germline gives CDR1 SGHDT, CDR2 YYEEEE. The CDR3 sequence is 13 residues long. Input material: peripheral blood. The genes are TRBV5-6 and TRBJ1-2; D ambiguous. The TCR sequence derives from a man between 60 and 70 years old with active or convalescent COVID-19. CDR3 residues: CASYPAQNYGYTF. The CDR3 DNA reads as TGTGCCAGCTACCCCGCACAGAACTATGGCTACACCTTC.